This T cell receptor (beta chain) was found in a study of T cell clonality in common variable immunodeficiency. Study-level points and caveats: Reportedly, TCR beta sequences from common variable immunodeficiency showed fewer deletions and N-nucleotide insertions.

Profiled with immunoSEQ multiplex PCR; TCRdb holds only in-frame clones, not every one. The sample yields about 21,000 clones, without any singletons. V gave up 6 bases and J gave up 6 bases; unmatched junction bases: 8. The CDR3 spans 15 residues. Germline values: CDR1 SGHAT, CDR2 FQNNGV. This clone was seen at least ten times. Its antigen remains unknown. The CDR3 goes on 3 residues after the read ends, and that part is filled in from the germline J gene. Patients and controls were mostly of Caucasian heritage. The sequencing sample was made of peripheral blood mononuclear cells. The receptor comes from a human donor with common variable immunodeficiency. The J gene is TRBJ2-1, the V gene TRBV11-2; 10 bases map to TRBD2. CDR3 region: CASRELAGKANEQFF. CDR3 DNA, as far as it was read: TGTGCCAGCAGAGAACTAGCGGGGAAGGCCAATGAG.